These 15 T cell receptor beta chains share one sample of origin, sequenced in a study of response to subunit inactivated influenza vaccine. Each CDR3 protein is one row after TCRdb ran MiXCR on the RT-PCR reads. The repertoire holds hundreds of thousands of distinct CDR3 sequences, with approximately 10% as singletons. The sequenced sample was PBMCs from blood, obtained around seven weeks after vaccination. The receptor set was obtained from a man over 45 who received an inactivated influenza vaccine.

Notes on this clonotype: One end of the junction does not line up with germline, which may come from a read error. CDR3 sequence reads: CLALGLADFSGANVLTF. CDR3 in DNA: TGCCTCGCCCTGGGGCTAGCGGACTTCTCTGGGGCCAACGTCCTGACTTTC. The chain employs TRBV7-9 and TRBJ2-6, with 7 bases identical to TRBD2. Looked up from germline, CDR1 is SEHNR and CDR2 is FQNEAQ (reference sequence). CDR3 length: 17 residues.

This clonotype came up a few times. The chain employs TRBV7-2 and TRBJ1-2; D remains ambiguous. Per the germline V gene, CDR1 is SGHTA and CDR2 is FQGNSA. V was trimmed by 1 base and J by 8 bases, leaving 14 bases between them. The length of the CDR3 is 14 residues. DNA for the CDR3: TGTGCCAGCAGCTTAGAGGGCAGGTTAAGAGGCTACACCTTC. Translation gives CASSLEGRLRGYTF. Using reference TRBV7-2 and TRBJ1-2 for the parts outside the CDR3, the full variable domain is GAGVSQSPSNKVTEKGKDVELRCDPISGHTALYWYRQSLGQGLEFLIYFQGNSAPDKSGLPSDRFSAERTGGSVSTLTIQRTQQEDSAVYLCASSLEGRLRGYTFGSGTRLTVV.

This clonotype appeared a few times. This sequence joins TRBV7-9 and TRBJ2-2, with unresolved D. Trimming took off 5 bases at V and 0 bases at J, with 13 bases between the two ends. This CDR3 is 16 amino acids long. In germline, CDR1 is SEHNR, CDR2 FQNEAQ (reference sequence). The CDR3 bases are TGTGCCAGCAGCCATCCAGTGGGGTCGAACACCGGGGAGCTGTTTTTT. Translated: CASSHPVGSNTGELFF.

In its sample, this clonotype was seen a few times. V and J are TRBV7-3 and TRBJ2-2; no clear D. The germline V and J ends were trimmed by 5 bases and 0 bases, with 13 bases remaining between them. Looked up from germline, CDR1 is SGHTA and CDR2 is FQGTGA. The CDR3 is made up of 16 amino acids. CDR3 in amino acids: CASSPIGVTNTGELFF. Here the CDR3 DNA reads TGTGCCAGCAGCCCGATCGGCGTAACGAACACCGGGGAGCTGTTTTTT.

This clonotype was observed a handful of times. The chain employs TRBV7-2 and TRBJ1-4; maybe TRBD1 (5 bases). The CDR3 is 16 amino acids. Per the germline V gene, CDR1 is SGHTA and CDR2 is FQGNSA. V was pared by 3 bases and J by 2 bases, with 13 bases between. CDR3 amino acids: CASSFTPGRTNEKLFF. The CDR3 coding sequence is TGTGCCAGCAGCTTTACACCGGGGCGGACTAATGAAAAACTGTTTTTT.

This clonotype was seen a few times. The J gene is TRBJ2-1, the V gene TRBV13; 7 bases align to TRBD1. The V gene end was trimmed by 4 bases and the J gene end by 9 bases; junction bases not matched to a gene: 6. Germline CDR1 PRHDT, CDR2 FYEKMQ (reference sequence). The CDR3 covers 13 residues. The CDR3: CASSSRTGGEQFF. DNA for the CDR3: TGTGCCAGCAGCTCCAGGACAGGCGGTGAGCAGTTCTTC.

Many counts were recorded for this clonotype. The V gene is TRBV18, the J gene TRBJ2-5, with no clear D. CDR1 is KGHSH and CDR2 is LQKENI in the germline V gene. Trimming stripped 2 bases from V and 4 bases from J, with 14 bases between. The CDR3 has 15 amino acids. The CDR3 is CASSPWAPAAETQYF. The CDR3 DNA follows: TGTGCCAGCTCACCATGGGCCCCCGCGGCAGAGACCCAGTACTTC. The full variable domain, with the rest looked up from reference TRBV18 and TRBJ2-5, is NAGVMQNPRHLVRRRGQEARLRCSPMKGHSHVYWYRQLPEEGLKFMVYLQKENIIDESGMPKERFSAEFPKEGPSILRIQQVVRGDSAAYFCASSPWAPAAETQYFGPGTRLLVL.

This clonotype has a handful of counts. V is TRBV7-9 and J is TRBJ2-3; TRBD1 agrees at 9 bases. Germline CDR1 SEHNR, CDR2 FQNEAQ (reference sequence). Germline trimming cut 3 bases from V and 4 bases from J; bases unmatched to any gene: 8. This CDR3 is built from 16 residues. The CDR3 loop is CASSFLGQGVADTQYF. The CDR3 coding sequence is TGTGCCAGCAGCTTTTTGGGACAGGGAGTCGCAGATACGCAGTATTTT.

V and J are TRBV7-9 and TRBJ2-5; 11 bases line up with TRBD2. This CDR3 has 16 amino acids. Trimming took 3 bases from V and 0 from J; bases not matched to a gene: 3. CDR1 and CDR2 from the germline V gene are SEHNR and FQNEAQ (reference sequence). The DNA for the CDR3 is TGTGCCAGCAGCTTCGGGACTAGCGGCCACCAAGAGACCCAGTACTTC. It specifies CASSFGTSGHQETQYF.

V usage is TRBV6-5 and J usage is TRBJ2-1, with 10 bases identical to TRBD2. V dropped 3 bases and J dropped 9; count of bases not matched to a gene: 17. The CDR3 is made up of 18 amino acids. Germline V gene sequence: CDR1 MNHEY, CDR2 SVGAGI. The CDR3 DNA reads TGTGCCAGCAGTTATTATGGGGAACTAGCGGGAAGTTATGCTGAGCAGTTCTTC. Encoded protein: CASSYYGELAGSYAEQFF.

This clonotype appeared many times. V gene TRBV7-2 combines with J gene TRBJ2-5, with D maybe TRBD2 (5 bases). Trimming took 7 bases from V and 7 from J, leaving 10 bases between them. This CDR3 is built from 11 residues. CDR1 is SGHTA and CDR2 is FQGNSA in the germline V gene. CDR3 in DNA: TGTGCCAGCACCGAGGGTATGACCCAGTACTTC. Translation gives CASTEGMTQYF. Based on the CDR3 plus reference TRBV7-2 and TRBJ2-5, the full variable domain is GAGVSQSPSNKVTEKGKDVELRCDPISGHTALYWYRQSLGQGLEFLIYFQGNSAPDKSGLPSDRFSAERTGGSVSTLTIQRTQQEDSAVYLCASTEGMTQYFGPGTRLLVL.

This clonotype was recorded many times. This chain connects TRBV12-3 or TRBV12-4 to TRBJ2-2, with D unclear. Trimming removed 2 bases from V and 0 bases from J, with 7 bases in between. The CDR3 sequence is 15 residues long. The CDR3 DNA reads TGTGCCAGCAGTTTATGGCATGCGAACACCGGGGAGCTGTTTTTT. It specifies CASSLWHANTGELFF.

The CDR3 DNA is TGTGCCAGCAGCCAAGGTTTCTCCCCCGGGGAGCTGTTTTTT. This encodes CASSQGFSPGELFF. The genes are TRBV4-2 and TRBJ2-2; D not certain. The CDR3 has 14 residues. The ends were cut back, 1 base at V and 6 bases at J, with 9 bases in the middle. From germline, CDR1 is LGHNA and CDR2 YNFKEQ.

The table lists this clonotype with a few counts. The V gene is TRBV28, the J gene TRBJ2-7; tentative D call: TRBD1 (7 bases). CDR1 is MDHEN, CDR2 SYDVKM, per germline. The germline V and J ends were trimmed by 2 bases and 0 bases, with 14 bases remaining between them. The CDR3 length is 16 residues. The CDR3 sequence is CASSLRGQRASYEQYF. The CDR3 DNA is TGTGCCAGCAGTTTAAGGGGGCAGCGGGCCTCCTACGAGCAGTACTTC.

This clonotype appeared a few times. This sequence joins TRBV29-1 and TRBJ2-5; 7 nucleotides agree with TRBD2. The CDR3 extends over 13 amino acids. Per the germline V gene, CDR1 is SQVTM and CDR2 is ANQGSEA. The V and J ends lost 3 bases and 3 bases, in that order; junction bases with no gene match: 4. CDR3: CSVDRDYKETQYF. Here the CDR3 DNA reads TGCAGCGTTGACCGGGACTATAAAGAGACCCAGTACTTC.